The sample holds many counts of the clone carrying this TCR beta chain. The data originate from a study of neurological immune-mediated disorders. MiXCR was run by TCRdb on the 5' RACE reads, yielding one entry per CDR3 protein. This table holds under 20,000 distinct CDR3 sequences, roughly 2.7% found once. With 0 bases removed from V and 8 bases from J, the gap between germline ends came to 11 bases. Germline CDR1 and CDR2: MGHRA and YSYEKL. The CDR3 is 14 amino acids. The specimen sequenced was PBMCs. This receptor was taken from a woman between 18 and 30 years old with multiple sclerosis. The rearrangement joins TRBV4-1 to TRBJ2-1; D is unresolved. The chain's CDR3 is CASSQDSRLDEQFF. The CDR3 DNA reads TGCGCCAGCAGCCAAGATTCCAGGTTAGATGAGCAGTTCTTC.